This T cell receptor beta chain was sequenced for a study of Ad26.COV2.S vaccination and SARS-CoV-2 variants (dated by TCRdb to about 2021). About the study as a whole: Donors in the vaccine arm were drawn from COV1001, a multicentre, randomized, double-blind, placebo-controlled phase I-IIa trial testing Ad26.COV2.S in healthy adults. Ad26.COV2.S was administered intramuscularly at 5 x 10^10 or 1 x 10^11 viral particles, either as a single shot or as two shots given 56 days apart. Trial participants were randomized into five groups of five: low-dose or high-dose Ad26.COV2.S given once or twice, or placebo on both occasions. Investigators did not know the trial group allocation while performing experiments and assessing outcomes. Sequencing of the TCRbeta repertoire served to evaluate the specificity and breadth of SARS-CoV-2-reactive T cell receptors following Ad26.COV2.S vaccination. A total of roughly 32 samples were included in the TCR-sequenced set, comprising about 20 Ad26.COV2.S vaccine recipients, 5 placebo recipients and 8 SARS-CoV-2 convalescent individuals.

Of note for this clone: The antigen this receptor binds is unknown. No qualities accompany the bases; no much larger clone lies one base away.

Including the terminal cysteine and phenylalanine, the CDR3 comprises 21 residues. CDR3 DNA is the only sequence kept; it has 63 bases, read in frame from the first base. The junction shows trimming of 1 base on V and 1 base on J, and the gene matches do not reach 15 bases of it. The germline V gene provides CDR1 SGHRS and CDR2 YFSETQ. On the study overall, not on this receptor specifically: The authors noted that the TCR breadth and depth analyses may have underestimated total T cell responses. Higher spike-specific TCR breadth was observed in Ad26.COV2.S recipients than in placebo recipients (P = 0.0014). Non-spike TCR breadth was comparable between vaccine and placebo recipients, consistent with the vaccine containing only spike. The study lacked the statistical power to compare responses across vaccine doses or regimens. After vaccination, spike-specific CD8+ and CD4+ T cell responses were reported to show substantial breadth.

What the treatment or condition label conveys for this sample: roughly 20 received Ad26.COV2.S at low or high dose, single or two shots; 5 received placebo; per-sample allocation not given. For vaccine and placebo recipients, repertoires were sequenced using samples collected on day 63 after the first injection. Cohort 1b enrolled 20 to 30 adults aged 18-55 years at a single site in Boston, USA, between 29 July and 7 August 2020. As a vaccine, Ad26.COV2.S was a replication-incompetent adenovirus type 26 vector that expressed a prefusion-stabilized SARS-CoV-2 spike protein derived from the original Wuhan strain. TCRbeta CDR3 regions were sequenced with the immunoSEQ Assay. After extraction, genomic DNA underwent amplification by bias-controlled multiplex PCR, followed by high-throughput sequencing. In the authors' own workflow: To quantify the absolute abundance of every unique TCRbeta CDR3 region, sequences were collapsed and filtered. T cell fraction was estimated by normalizing TCRbeta template counts to usable DNA, with usable DNA measured through amplification of reference genes found in all nucleated cells. Repertoire TCRs were annotated as SARS-CoV-2-specific when V gene, CDR3 amino acid sequence and J gene were exactly matched to a known reactive TCR set. The reference SARS-CoV-2 TCR set was obtained from MIRA and was filtered for enrichment in COVID-19-positive ImmuneCODE repertoires, whereby public or cross-reactive TCRs were removed. Using the MIRA antigens, annotated TCRs were further analysed by specific ORF or by position within an ORF. Depth was the summed frequency of annotated unique rearrangements, while breadth was defined as annotated unique rearrangements over total unique productive rearrangements. Group comparisons of TCR breadth used two-sided Wilcoxon rank-sum tests. TCRdb carries this immuneACCESS record with in-frame sequences only. Its versions omit some clonotypes, under half of them owing to an unresolved V gene in the studies checked, with the rest unexplained. That table supplies the V and J calls and clone size; D and trimming were determined from the DNA. In this sample the table shows about 440,000 clones, 80% to 95% of which occur a single time. Roughly 3.9% of the sample comes from the top ten.

Specimen: peripheral blood, collected in a trial of Ad26.COV2.S vaccine versus placebo. The chain is assembled from TRBV5-1 and TRBJ2-5, with 14 bases aligning to TRBD2. The clonotype originates from a person aged 18-65 years who received the Ad26.COV2.S COVID-19 vaccine or a placebo. The CDR3 here reads CASSLNPVTSGRAVGQETQYF. The base sequence is TGCGCCAGCAGCTTGAACCCTGTGACTAGCGGGAGGGCCGTCGGCCAAGAGACCCAGTACTTC.